What follows are 25 T cell receptor beta chains derived from one specimen sequenced in a study of T cells in localized non-small cell lung cancer (dated by TCRdb to between 2020 and 2021). The library was prepared using the immunoSEQ multiplex PCR assay. TCRdb retrieved this table from immuneACCESS and kept in-frame rearrangements only. Not all clones are present; in checked studies, unresolved V genes account for under half, and no reason is known for the remainder. The sample includes about 24,000 clones, with about four fifths observed a single time. About 4.8% of the sample rests with the top ten. The sequencing here drew on PBMCs, taken before any cancer treatment. All receptors derive from a man between 40 and 70 years old with stage II lung adenocarcinoma.

V gene TRBV29-1 combines with J gene TRBJ2-7; D may be TRBD2 (5 bases). Germline CDR1 is SQVTM and CDR2 is ANQGSEA. The CDR3 runs to 12 residues. Trimming removed 5 bases from V and 6 bases from J, with 14 bases in between. CDR3 DNA: TGCAGCGTTCGCGAGGGTAGCTCCGAGCAGTACTTC. Residues: CSVREGSSEQYF.

V gene TRBV5-1 combines with J gene TRBJ2-5, with no clear D. V was trimmed by 2 bases and J by 1 base, leaving 6 bases between them. The CDR3 runs to 13 residues. Germline V CDR1 and CDR2: SGHRS, YFSETQ. The CDR3 DNA sequence: TGCGCCAGCAGCTTAGTCCGCCAAGAGACCCAGTACTTC. Translated, it gives CASSLVRQETQYF. The full variable domain, its missing parts supplied by reference TRBV5-1 and TRBJ2-5, is KAGVTQTPRYLIKTRGQQVTLSCSPISGHRSVSWYQQTPGQGLQFLFEYFSETQRNKGNFPGRFSGRQFSNSRSEMNVSTLELGDSALYLCASSLVRQETQYFGPGTRLLVL.

The chain is built from TRBV7-9 and TRBJ1-1, with D unclear. This CDR3 comprises 12 residues. Looked up from germline, CDR1 is SEHNR and CDR2 is FQNEAQ (reference sequence). V shed 1 base and J shed 7 bases, with 7 bases lying between them. Here the CDR3 DNA reads TGTGCCAGCAGCTTAGAAGGGATTGAAGCTTTCTTT. Its translation is CASSLEGIEAFF.

J is TRBJ1-1 and V is TRBV5-8, with 8 bases that match TRBD1. The CDR3 has 15 residues. J was trimmed by 1 base and V by 4 bases; bases with no gene match: 6. Germline-derived CDR1 and CDR2 are SGHTS and YDEGEE. This CDR3 is CASSRPDRGNTEAFF. CDR3 in DNA: TGTGCCAGCAGCCGACCCGACAGGGGGAACACTGAAGCTTTCTTT.

The chain carries TRBV11-2 and TRBJ1-1, with D possibly being TRBD1 (5 bases). Germline CDR1 SGHAT, CDR2 FQNNGV. V was shortened by 3 bases and J by 0 bases, with 11 bases between the two germline ends. The CDR3 covers 15 residues. The CDR3 loop is CASSLSPGLNTEAFF. The DNA of the CDR3 is TGTGCCAGCAGCTTGTCACCAGGGTTGAACACTGAAGCTTTCTTT.

V is TRBV30 and J is TRBJ1-4, with D possibly matching TRBD1 (6 bases). Germline values: CDR1 GTSNPN, CDR2 SVGIG (reference sequence). This CDR3 is built from 16 residues. V dropped 2 bases and J dropped 3 bases, with 16 bases sitting between them. CDR3 protein: CAWSRGWTEANEKLFF. In nucleotides, the CDR3 is TGTGCCTGGAGTCGGGGGTGGACAGAGGCTAATGAAAAACTGTTTTTT. Supplemented by reference TRBV30 and TRBJ1-4, the full variable domain reads SQTIHQWPATLVQPVGSPLSLECTVEGTSNPNLYWYRQAAGRGLQLLFYSVGIGQISSEVPQNLSASRPQDRQFILSSKKLLLSDSGFYLCAWSRGWTEANEKLFFGSGTQLSVL.

This chain links TRBV9 with TRBJ2-1, with a weak D call TRBD2 (7 bases). Germline CDR1 SGDLS, CDR2 YYNGEE. V was pared by 0 bases and J by 3 bases, with 13 bases between. The CDR3 is 16 residues long. In DNA, the CDR3 is TGTGCCAGCAGCGTAGGCCCGGGGGGCATCTACAATGAGCAGTTCTTC. Translated: CASSVGPGGIYNEQFF. Drawing the rest from reference TRBV9 and TRBJ2-1, the complete variable domain is DSGVTQTPKHLITATGQRVTLRCSPRSGDLSVYWYQQSLDQGLQFLIQYYNGEERAKGNILERFSAQQFPDLHSELNLSSLELGDSALYFCASSVGPGGIYNEQFFGPGTRLTVL.

In this sample, this clone turned up a few times. The chain employs TRBV7-9 and TRBJ2-1; D call uncertain. The V gene's germline CDR1 is SEHNR and CDR2 FQNEAQ (reference sequence). The CDR3 is made up of 13 amino acids. The V and J ends lost 1 base and 6 bases respectively, with 7 bases between them. CDR3 in DNA: TGTGCCAGCAGCTTAGGGTATTCCAATGAGCAGTTCTTC. Protein product: CASSLGYSNEQFF.

The chain employs TRBV5-1 and TRBJ1-1; TRBD1 matches at 10 bases. The J segment lost 2 bases and the V segment lost 4 bases, leaving 5 bases of the junction unmatched. Germline V lookup: CDR1 SGHRS, CDR2 YFSETQ. The CDR3 is 15 residues long. CDR3 sequence reads: CASSTGTGANTEAFF. CDR3 DNA: TGCGCCAGCAGCACCGGGACAGGGGCAAACACTGAAGCTTTCTTT.

Only a few counts were recorded for this clone. The rearrangement joins TRBV9 to TRBJ1-3; a possible D gene is TRBD1 (6 bases). From germline, CDR1 is SGDLS and CDR2 YYNGEE. The CDR3 has 12 amino acids. Trimming removed 1 base at V and 11 bases at J, with 10 bases between. In nucleotides, the CDR3 is TGTGCCAGCAGCGTACCCGGGACATCCATATATTTT. Translated: CASSVPGTSIYF.

The chain joins TRBV7-3 to TRBJ1-2; 8 nucleotides align to TRBD1. Trimming removed 5 bases from V and 4 bases from J; junction bases left unmatched: 3. CDR1 and CDR2 from the germline V gene are SGHTA and FQGTGA. The length of the CDR3 is 13 residues. The CDR3 nucleotides read TGTGCCAGCAGCGTACAGGGGGGCTATGGCTACACCTTC. It specifies CASSVQGGYGYTF.

The V call is TRBV11-3, the J call TRBJ2-3; D remains unclear. This CDR3 region has 14 residues. Trimming shortened V by 1 base and J by 2 bases, and 7 bases separated the two germline ends. Germline V lookup: CDR1 SGHNT, CDR2 YENEEA. CDR3 coding DNA: TGTGCCAGCAGCTTAGGGGGTGTCACAGATACGCAGTATTTT. Translation: CASSLGGVTDTQYF.

DNA of the CDR3: TGCAGCGTTGAGAGGACTAGCTTAACATCCTACAATGAGCAGTTCTTC. Translation: CSVERTSLTSYNEQFF. The V gene is TRBV29-1, the J gene TRBJ2-1, with 8 bases that match TRBD2. V gave up 3 bases and J gave up 1 base; unmatched junction bases: 8. This CDR3 spans 16 amino acids. The V gene's germline CDR1 is SQVTM and CDR2 ANQGSEA.

The V and J genes are TRBV28 and TRBJ2-6; perhaps TRBD2 as D (5 bases). The germline V and J ends were trimmed by 5 bases and 5 bases, with 22 bases remaining between them. The germline V gene has CDR1 MDHEN and CDR2 SYDVKM. The length of the CDR3 is 18 residues. The CDR3 reads CASSVKDLTQSRANVLTF. CDR3 coding DNA: TGTGCCAGCAGTGTGAAGGACTTGACACAAAGTCGGGCCAACGTCCTGACTTTC.

The chain employs TRBV14 and TRBJ1-2, with D possibly matching TRBD1 (6 bases). Between the trimmed V and J ends, which lost 3 bases and 7 bases, there was a span of 21 bases. The CDR3 is made up of 16 amino acids. Germline loops: CDR1 SGHDN, CDR2 FVKESK. The CDR3 DNA sequence: TGTGCCAGCAGCCAGAATCGGGCAGGGGCGTTGGGTGGCTACACCTTC. Protein: CASSQNRAGALGGYTF.

The chain is built from TRBV10-2 and TRBJ1-2, with 7 bases aligning to TRBD1. V trimming: 3 bases; J trimming: 8 bases; junction bases outside the gene matches: 6. CDR3 length: 13 amino acids. Germline CDR1 reads WSHSY; CDR2 reads SAAADI. CDR3 DNA: TGCGCCAGCAGTGAAGACAGGGCCCTCGGCTACACCTTC. This sequence encodes CASSEDRALGYTF.

This clone was seen just once. The chain is built from TRBV12-5 and TRBJ2-1; 7 bases fit TRBD2. CDR3 length equals 16 residues. Germline CDR1 and CDR2: LGHNT and FRNRAP. After removal of 6 bases from V and 6 bases from J, the junction contained 14 bases not matched to a gene. CDR3 sequence (DNA): TGTGCTAGTGGCCCCCCACGGGGCAGGGAGGGCAATGAGCAGTTCTTC. Amino acids: CASGPPRGREGNEQFF.

The V gene is TRBV19, the J gene TRBJ2-7, with a weak D call TRBD1 (6 bases). The germline CDR1 and CDR2 sequences are LNHDA and SQIVND (reference sequence). The CDR3 consists of 14 residues. Deletions cut 5 bases from V and 5 bases from J, with 16 bases between. The CDR3 region is CASSPNRVVNEQYF. The CDR3, as DNA: TGTGCCAGTAGTCCCAACAGGGTTGTCAACGAGCAGTACTTC.

J is TRBJ1-2 and V is TRBV27, with TRBD1 identical over 9 bases. This CDR3 spans 15 amino acids. Germline assignment: CDR1 MNHEY and CDR2 SMNVEV (reference sequence). V lost 3 bases, J lost 4 bases, and 6 bases stayed unmatched. The CDR3: CASSLGQGDSYGYTF. For the CDR3, the DNA is TGTGCCAGCAGTTTGGGACAGGGAGACAGCTATGGCTACACCTTC.

V gene TRBV5-1 combines with J gene TRBJ2-1; D possibly corresponds to TRBD2 (7 bases). The germline gives CDR1 SGHRS, CDR2 YFSETQ. The CDR3 is 14 residues long. Deletions cut 7 bases from V and 1 base from J, with 12 bases between. CDR3 protein: CASGGGPSYNEQFF. The CDR3 DNA reads TGCGCCAGCGGCGGGGGCCCGTCCTACAATGAGCAGTTCTTC.

By sample fraction, this clone is medium-sized. The chain recombines TRBV11-1 with TRBJ2-5; 10 bases align to TRBD1. In germline, CDR1 is SGHAT, CDR2 FQDESV (reference sequence). This CDR3 contains 15 residues. V dropped 5 bases and J dropped 5; count of bases not matched to a gene: 8. The CDR3 spells CASSKQGQGGETQYF. The CDR3 DNA reads as TGTGCCAGCAGCAAACAAGGACAGGGGGGGGAGACCCAGTACTTC. Looking up the rest from reference TRBV11-1 and TRBJ2-5 gives the full variable domain: EAEVAQSPRYKITEKSQAVAFWCDPISGHATLYWYRQILGQGPELLVQFQDESVVDDSQLPKDRFSAERLKGVDSTLKIQPAELGDSAMYLCASSKQGQGGETQYFGPGTRLLVL.

The J gene is TRBJ2-5, the V gene TRBV5-1, with D perhaps matching TRBD1 or TRBD2 (6 bases each). This CDR3 is 15 amino acids long. CDR1 is SGHRS, CDR2 YFSETQ, per germline. Trimming stripped 0 bases from V and 6 bases from J, with 15 bases between. CDR3: CASSLVWGATQTQYF. The CDR3, as DNA: TGCGCCAGCAGCTTGGTGTGGGGGGCCACCCAGACCCAGTACTTC.

The chain is built from TRBV2 and TRBJ1-4; weak D call: TRBD1 (5 bases). CDR3 length: 16 amino acids. Trimming removed 1 base from V and 2 bases from J, with 11 bases in between. Per germline, CDR1 SNHLY and CDR2 FYNNEI. The CDR3 sequence: CASSEGGRGTNEKLFF. CDR3 nucleotides: TGTGCCAGCAGTGAAGGTGGGAGGGGCACTAATGAAAAACTGTTTTTT.

This chain links TRBV5-1 with TRBJ2-5; the D gene could be TRBD1 or TRBD2 (5 bases each). Between the trimmed V and J ends, which lost 5 bases and 4 bases, there was a span of 24 bases. CDR1 and CDR2 from the germline V gene are SGHRS and YFSETQ. The length of the CDR3 is 17 residues. The CDR3 DNA follows: TGCGCCAGCAGTTCTGGGGAGAAGACGGGAACAGGAGAGACCCAGTACTTC. It encodes CASSSGEKTGTGETQYF.

In DNA, the CDR3 is TGTGCCAGCAGCCCGGCCGAGACAGGGGGTAAAAACATTCAGTACTTC. Its protein product is CASSPAETGGKNIQYF. The chain carries TRBV4-2 and TRBJ2-4; the match to TRBD1 covers 9 bases. Germline CDR1 and CDR2: LGHNA and YNFKEQ. With 4 bases clipped from V and 4 bases from J, the junction kept 8 bases outside the gene matches. This CDR3 contains 16 residues.